This is a list of T cell receptor beta chains from one sample in a study of CD8 T cells in Susac syndrome. Using its own MiXCR run on the immunoSEQ multiplex PCR reads, TCRdb lists one record per CDR3 protein. The table records 140,000 or so distinct CDR3 sequences, 90% to 95% of them present only once. Source material: CD4+ T cells from PBMCs. Receptor source: a human donor with multiple sclerosis. CDR3s include the opening cysteine and the closing phenylalanine or tryptophan. The D gene is left open where the match is weak. The size entry is marked missing in some rows and otherwise reads once, few, many or a size class.

cdr3_nt	cdr3_aa	v_call	j_call	d_call	clone_size
TGCGCCAGCAGCCACTCCTCCAGGAAACTGTTTTTT	CASSHSSRKLFF	TRBV4-3	TRBJ1-4	NA	NA
TGTGCCAGTAGTACCGGGACTCCAAATGAGCAGTTCTTC	CASSTGTPNEQFF	TRBV19	TRBJ2-1	NA	NA
TGTGCCAGCAGCGTACTTGGAAGGGGAGATACGCAGTATTTT	CASSVLGRGDTQYF	TRBV9	TRBJ2-3	NA	NA
TGTGCCAGCTCACCACTGGACTATAATTCACCCCTCCACTTT	CASSPLDYNSPLHF	TRBV18	TRBJ1-6	NA	NA
TGTGCCAGCAGCACCCGAAACCAGGGCTCTGGCTACACCTTC	CASSTRNQGSGYTF	TRBV11-2	TRBJ1-2	NA	NA
TGTGCCAGCAGCCAAGGAACAGGGGCCGCTCATTTT	CASSQGTGAAHF	TRBV3-1	TRBJ1-5	TRBD1	NA
TGCAGCGTGACAGGGGGCACAGATACGCAGTATTTT	CSVTGGTDTQYF	TRBV29-1	TRBJ2-3	TRBD1	NA
TGTGCCAGCTTGGGGCTAGCGGGGGGAAGCTCCTACAATGAGCAGTTCTTC	CASLGLAGGSSYNEQFF	TRBV2	TRBJ2-1	TRBD2	once
TGTGCCAGCAGCCAAGGCCTAGCTCGGTACGAGCAGTACTTC	CASSQGLARYEQYF	TRBV3-1	TRBJ2-7	NA	NA
TGCGCCAGCAGCCATGGACTAATCAACGAGCAGTACTTC	CASSHGLINEQYF	TRBV4-1	TRBJ2-7	NA	once
TGCGCCAGCAGCCAAGGTTTACTGAACACAGATACGCAGTATTTT	CASSQGLLNTDTQYF	TRBV4-1	TRBJ2-3	NA	NA
TGTGCCAGCACCACGTGGGGGCCCCCCTACGAGCAGTACTTC	CASTTWGPPYEQYF	TRBV12-3/TRBV12-4	TRBJ2-7	NA	NA
TGTGCCAGCAGCCAACGCCCAGGGGCCTCCTTGGGCTACACCTTC	CASSQRPGASLGYTF	TRBV14	TRBJ1-2	NA	NA
TGTGCCAGCGGGGTAGCCAAAAACATTCAGTACTTC	CASGVAKNIQYF	TRBV28	TRBJ2-4	NA	NA
TGTGCCAGCAGTTTATTCCGAAGTCCCCCGGGAGCGGGCACAGATACGCAGTATTTT	CASSLFRSPPGAGTDTQYF	TRBV28	TRBJ2-3	NA	NA
TGCGCCAGCAATAACCCAGGGGGCGGATATGGCTACACCTTC	CASNNPGGGYGYTF	TRBV4-1	TRBJ1-2	TRBD1	NA
TGCAGTGCTAGTGACTCCTCGGATGAGCAGTTCTTC	CSASDSSDEQFF	TRBV20-1	TRBJ2-1	NA	NA
TGCAGCGTTGTGACAGGGACAGCCCAAGAGACCCAGTACTTC	CSVVTGTAQETQYF	TRBV29-1	TRBJ2-5	TRBD1	NA
TGTGCCAGCAGCGTAGCTTCAGGGAATCAGCCCCAGCATTTT	CASSVASGNQPQHF	TRBV9	TRBJ1-5	NA	once
TGCAGTGCCATAGCAGACAGGGGGAACGAAAAACTGTTTTTT	CSAIADRGNEKLFF	TRBV20-1	TRBJ1-4	TRBD1	NA
TGTGCCAGCAGCAAGAGGGCAGCAGGGCCTTTGAACACTGAAGCTTTCTTT	CASSKRAAGPLNTEAFF	TRBV21-1	TRBJ1-1	NA	NA
TGTGCCAGCAGCTTCAAGCTTCTCGCGAGACAGGCCTACAATGAGCAGTTCTTC	CASSFKLLARQAYNEQFF	TRBV7-2	TRBJ2-1	NA	NA
TGCAGTGCTCCGCAGACTAGCGGGGGGGGAGGGTCCACAGATACGCAGTATTTT	CSAPQTSGGGGSTDTQYF	TRBV20-1	TRBJ2-3	TRBD2	NA
TGTGCCAGCAGCGTTACAGGGGTCACCGGGGAGCTGTTTTTT	CASSVTGVTGELFF	TRBV9	TRBJ2-2	TRBD1	NA
TGTGCCAGTTCGGACAGGGCCGGACAGCCCCAGCATTTT	CASSDRAGQPQHF	TRBV19	TRBJ1-5	TRBD1	NA
TGTGCCAGCAGCCTGGACAGGGCTCATGAGACCCAGTACTTC	CASSLDRAHETQYF	TRBV7-3	TRBJ2-5	TRBD1	NA
TGTGCCAGCAGCGTATACTATGGCTACACCTTC	CASSVYYGYTF	TRBV9	TRBJ1-2	NA	NA
TGTGCCCTCCGTCAGGGATCTGGGGTTATGAACACTGAAGCTTTCTTT	CALRQGSGVMNTEAFF	TRBV2	TRBJ1-1	NA	NA
TGTGCCAGCAGTACTTGGGGCGGACTCACAGATACGCAGTATTTT	CASSTWGGLTDTQYF	TRBV9	TRBJ2-3	NA	NA
TGTGCCAGCTCACCCGGGAGTCCGGGAACCAAAAACATTCAGTACTTC	CASSPGSPGTKNIQYF	TRBV18	TRBJ2-4	NA	NA
TGCAGCGTGGGAAAGGTGACAGGGGGTGAGCAGTTCTTC	CSVGKVTGGEQFF	TRBV29-1	TRBJ2-1	TRBD1	NA
TGTGCCTGGAGTGTACAGGGAGTATCCTACGAGCAGTACTTC	CAWSVQGVSYEQYF	TRBV30	TRBJ2-7	NA	NA
TGTGCCAGCAGCTTAGCGAAAGCGAACACCGGGGAGCTGTTTTTT	CASSLAKANTGELFF	TRBV5-4	TRBJ2-2	NA	NA
TGTGCCTGGGACTCTGAAAACACCATATATTTT	CAWDSENTIYF	TRBV30	TRBJ1-3	NA	NA
TGCAGCGTTGATCGGGGAGTGAACAGAGATACGCAGTATTTT	CSVDRGVNRDTQYF	TRBV29-1	TRBJ2-3	NA	NA
TGTGCCAGCAGTCTTCACCAGGGTAATTCACCCCTCCACTTT	CASSLHQGNSPLHF	TRBV28	TRBJ1-6	NA	NA
TGTGCCAGCAGCACATCAGAGACCCAGTACTTC	CASSTSETQYF	TRBV7-2	TRBJ2-5	NA	NA
TGTGCCAGCAGCGATCCGACTCGGACTAGCGGGAGATGGAATGAGCAGTTCTTC	CASSDPTRTSGRWNEQFF	TRBV9	TRBJ2-1	TRBD2	NA
TGTGCCAGCAGCCAAGATGAGGGGCTGTTTTTT	CASSQDEGLFF	TRBV3-1	TRBJ2-2	NA	NA
TGTGCCAGCGGAGCCTTGGACACTAAGTTCATCAACGAGCAGTACTTC	CASGALDTKFINEQYF	TRBV2	TRBJ2-7	NA	NA
TGTGCCAGTAGTGCACTAGCTTCCTTCTCCTACGAGCAGTACTTC	CASSALASFSYEQYF	TRBV19	TRBJ2-7	NA	NA
TGTGCCAGCAGCCAAGGAGGGCCCTACGAGCAGTACTTC	CASSQGGPYEQYF	TRBV3-1	TRBJ2-7	NA	NA
TGTGCCAGCAGCTTAGCCAGGGCGGTCTACGAGCAGTACTTC	CASSLARAVYEQYF	TRBV13	TRBJ2-7	NA	NA
TGTGCCAGCAAAAGACAGGCAGCTACAGATACGCAGTATTTT	CASKRQAATDTQYF	TRBV3-1	TRBJ2-3	NA	NA
TGTGCCAGCAGCTTAGTCAGAACAGGTACTATGAACACTGAAGCTTTCTTT	CASSLVRTGTMNTEAFF	TRBV7-2	TRBJ1-1	NA	NA